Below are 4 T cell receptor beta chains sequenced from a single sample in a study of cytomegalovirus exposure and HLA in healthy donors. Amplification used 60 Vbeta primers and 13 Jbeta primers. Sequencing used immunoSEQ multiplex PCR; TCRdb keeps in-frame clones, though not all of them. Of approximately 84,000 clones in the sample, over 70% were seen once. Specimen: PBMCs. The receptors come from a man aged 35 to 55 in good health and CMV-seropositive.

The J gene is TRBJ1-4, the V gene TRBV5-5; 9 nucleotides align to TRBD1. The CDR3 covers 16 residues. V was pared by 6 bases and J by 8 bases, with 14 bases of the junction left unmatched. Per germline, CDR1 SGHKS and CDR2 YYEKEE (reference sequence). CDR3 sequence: CASTLDRGVVGEKLFF. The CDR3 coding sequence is TGTGCCAGCACTTTGGACAGGGGCGTAGTTGGCGAAAAACTGTTTTTT.

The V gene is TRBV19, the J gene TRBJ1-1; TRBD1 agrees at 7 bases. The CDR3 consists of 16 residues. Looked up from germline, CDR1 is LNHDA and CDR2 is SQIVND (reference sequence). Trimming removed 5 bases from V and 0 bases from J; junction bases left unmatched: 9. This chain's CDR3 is CASSGLGQPMNTEAFF. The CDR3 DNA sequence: TGTGCCAGTAGTGGCTTGGGACAGCCTATGAACACTGAAGCTTTCTTT. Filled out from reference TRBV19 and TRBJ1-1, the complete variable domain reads DGGITQSPKYLFRKEGQNVTLSCEQNLNHDAMYWYRQDPGQGLRLIYYSQIVNDFQKGDIAEGYSVSREKKESFPLTVTSAQKNPTAFYLCASSGLGQPMNTEAFFGQGTRLTVV.

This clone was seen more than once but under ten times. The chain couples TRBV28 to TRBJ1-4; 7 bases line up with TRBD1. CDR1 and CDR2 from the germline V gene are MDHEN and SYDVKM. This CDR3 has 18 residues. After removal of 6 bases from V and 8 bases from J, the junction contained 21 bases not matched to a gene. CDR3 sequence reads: CASSLGLGQDREREKLFF. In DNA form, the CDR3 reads TGTGCCAGCAGCCTGGGCCTAGGACAGGACCGGGAACGAGAAAAACTGTTTTTT.

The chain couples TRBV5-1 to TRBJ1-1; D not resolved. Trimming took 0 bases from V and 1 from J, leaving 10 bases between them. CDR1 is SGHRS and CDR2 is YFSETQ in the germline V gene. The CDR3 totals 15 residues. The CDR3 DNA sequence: TGCGCCAGCAGCTTGGCTGGGGAGCCGAACACTGAAGCTTTCTTT. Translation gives CASSLAGEPNTEAFF.